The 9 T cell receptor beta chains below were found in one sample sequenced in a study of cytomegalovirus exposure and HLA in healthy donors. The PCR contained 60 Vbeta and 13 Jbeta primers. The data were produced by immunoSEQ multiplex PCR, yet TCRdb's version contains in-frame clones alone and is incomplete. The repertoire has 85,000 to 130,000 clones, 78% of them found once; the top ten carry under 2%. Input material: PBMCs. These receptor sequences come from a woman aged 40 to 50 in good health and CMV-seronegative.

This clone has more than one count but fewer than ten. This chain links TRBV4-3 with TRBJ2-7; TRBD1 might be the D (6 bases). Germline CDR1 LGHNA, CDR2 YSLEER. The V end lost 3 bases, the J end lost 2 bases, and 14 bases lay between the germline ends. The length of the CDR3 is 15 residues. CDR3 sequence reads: CASSHGGAGAYEQYF. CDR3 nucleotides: TGCGCCAGCAGCCACGGAGGAGCAGGGGCCTACGAGCAGTACTTC.

The CDR3 reads CASSEGLSSYNEQFF. The CDR3 bases are TGTGCCAGCAGTGAAGGTTTGAGCTCCTACAATGAGCAGTTCTTC. The chain employs TRBV2 and TRBJ2-1; D remains ambiguous. Trimming stripped 1 base from V and 0 bases from J, with 7 bases between. Per the germline V gene, CDR1 is SNHLY and CDR2 is FYNNEI. CDR3 length: 15 residues.

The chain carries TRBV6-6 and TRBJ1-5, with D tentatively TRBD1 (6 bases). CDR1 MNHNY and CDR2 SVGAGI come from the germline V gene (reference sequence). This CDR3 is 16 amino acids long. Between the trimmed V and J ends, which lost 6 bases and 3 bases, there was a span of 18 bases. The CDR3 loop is CASSSTAGGLNQPQHF. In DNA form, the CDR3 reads TGTGCCAGCAGCTCGACGGCGGGGGGGCTCAATCAGCCCCAGCATTTT.

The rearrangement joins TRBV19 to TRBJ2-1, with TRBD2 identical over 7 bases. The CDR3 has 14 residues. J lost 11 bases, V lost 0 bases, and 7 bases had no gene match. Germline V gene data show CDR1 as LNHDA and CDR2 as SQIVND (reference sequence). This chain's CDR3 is CASSIDHGGRKQFF. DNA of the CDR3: TGTGCCAGTAGTATAGATCACGGCGGGAGAAAGCAGTTCTTC.

The CDR3 loop is CSAGGQDTQYF. Here the CDR3 DNA reads TGCAGTGCGGGGGGGCAAGATACGCAGTATTTT. The chain couples TRBV20-1 to TRBJ2-3, with a weak D call TRBD2 (7 bases). Germline lookup yields CDR1 DFQATT and CDR2 SNEGSKA (reference sequence). The CDR3 totals 11 residues. The V end was cut by 6 bases, the J end by 5 bases, with 9 bases between.

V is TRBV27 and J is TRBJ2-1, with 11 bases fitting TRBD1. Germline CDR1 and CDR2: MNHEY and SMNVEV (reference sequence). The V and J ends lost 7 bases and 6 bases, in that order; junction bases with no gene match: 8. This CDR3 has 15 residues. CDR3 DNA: TGTGCCAGCATCGGAGGGACAGGGGGTCCCAATGAGCAGTTCTTC. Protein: CASIGGTGGPNEQFF.

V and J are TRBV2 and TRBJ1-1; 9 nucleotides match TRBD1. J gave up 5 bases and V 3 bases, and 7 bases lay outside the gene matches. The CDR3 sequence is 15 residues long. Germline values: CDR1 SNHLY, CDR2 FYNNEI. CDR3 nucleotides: TGTGCCAGCAGTGAGGAACAGGGGGCGAGGACTGAAGCTTTCTTT. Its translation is CASSEEQGARTEAFF.

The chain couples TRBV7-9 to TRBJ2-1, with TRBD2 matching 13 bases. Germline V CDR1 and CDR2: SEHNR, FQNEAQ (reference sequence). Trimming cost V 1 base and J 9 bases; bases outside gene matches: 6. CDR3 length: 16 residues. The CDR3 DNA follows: TGTGCCAGCAGCTTAGGTGGGACTAGCGGGACCCGTGAGCAGTTCTTC. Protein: CASSLGGTSGTREQFF. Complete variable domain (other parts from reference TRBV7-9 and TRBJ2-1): DTGVSQNPRHKITKRGQNVTFRCDPISEHNRLYWYRQTLGQGPEFLTYFQNEAQLEKSRLLSDRFSAERPKGSFSTLEIQRTEQGDSAMYLCASSLGGTSGTREQFFGPGTRLTVL.

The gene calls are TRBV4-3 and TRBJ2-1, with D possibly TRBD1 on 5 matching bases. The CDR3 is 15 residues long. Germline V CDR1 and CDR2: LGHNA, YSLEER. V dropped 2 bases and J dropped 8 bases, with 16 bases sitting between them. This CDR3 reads CASSQSRVRADEQFF. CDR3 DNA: TGCGCCAGCAGCCAATCTCGCGTCAGGGCGGATGAGCAGTTCTTC.